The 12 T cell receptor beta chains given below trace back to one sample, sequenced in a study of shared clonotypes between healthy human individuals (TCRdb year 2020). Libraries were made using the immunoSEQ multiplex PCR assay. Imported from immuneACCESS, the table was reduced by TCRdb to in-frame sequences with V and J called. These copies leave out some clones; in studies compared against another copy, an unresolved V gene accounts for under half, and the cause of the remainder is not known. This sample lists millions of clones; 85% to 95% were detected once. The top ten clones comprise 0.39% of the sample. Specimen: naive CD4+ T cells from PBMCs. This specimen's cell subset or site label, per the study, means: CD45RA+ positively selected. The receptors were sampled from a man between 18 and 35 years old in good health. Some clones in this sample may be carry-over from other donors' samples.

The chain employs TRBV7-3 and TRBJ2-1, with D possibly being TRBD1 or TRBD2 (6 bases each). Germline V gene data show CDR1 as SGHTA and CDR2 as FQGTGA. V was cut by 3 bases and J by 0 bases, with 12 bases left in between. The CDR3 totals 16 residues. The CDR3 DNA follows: TGTGCCAGCAGCTTCCGAGGGGGGAGCTCCTACAATGAGCAGTTCTTC. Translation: CASSFRGGSSYNEQFF.

The CDR3: CASSFGARPFNEKLFF. The CDR3 bases are TGTGCCAGCAGTTTTGGGGCACGGCCCTTTAATGAAAAACTGTTTTTT. The rearrangement joins TRBV28 to TRBJ1-4; tentatively, D is TRBD1 (5 bases). Per the germline V gene, CDR1 is MDHEN and CDR2 is SYDVKM. The CDR3 extends over 16 amino acids. Between the trimmed V and J ends, which lost 3 bases and 4 bases, there was a span of 15 bases.

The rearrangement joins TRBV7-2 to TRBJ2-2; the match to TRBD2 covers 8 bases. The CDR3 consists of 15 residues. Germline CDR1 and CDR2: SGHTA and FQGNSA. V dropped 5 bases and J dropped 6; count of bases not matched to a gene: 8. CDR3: CASSPMSGSPGELFF. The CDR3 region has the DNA TGTGCCAGCAGCCCGATGAGCGGGAGCCCCGGGGAGCTGTTTTTT. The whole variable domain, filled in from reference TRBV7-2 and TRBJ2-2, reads GAGVSQSPSNKVTEKGKDVELRCDPISGHTALYWYRQSLGQGLEFLIYFQGNSAPDKSGLPSDRFSAERTGGSVSTLTIQRTQQEDSAVYLCASSPMSGSPGELFFGEGSRLTVL.

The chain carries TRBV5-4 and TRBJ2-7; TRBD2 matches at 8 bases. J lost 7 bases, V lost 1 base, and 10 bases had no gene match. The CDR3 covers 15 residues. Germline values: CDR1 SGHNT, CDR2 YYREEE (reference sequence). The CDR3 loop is CASSLMSSGVVEQYF. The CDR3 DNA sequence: TGTGCCAGCAGCTTGATGAGTAGCGGGGTGGTGGAGCAGTACTTC.

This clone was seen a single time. CDR3 DNA: TGTGCCAGCAGCGTAGGGTCCAGGGGGGATGAAAAACTGTTTTTT. Translation gives CASSVGSRGDEKLFF. This chain joins TRBV9 and TRBJ1-4; the match to TRBD1 covers 7 bases. V lost 0 bases to trimming and J lost 6 bases; unmatched junction nucleotides: 5. The CDR3 is 15 residues long. The germline V gene encodes CDR1 SGDLS and CDR2 YYNGEE.

CDR3 in amino acids: CASSLSRREKETQYF. DNA for the CDR3: TGTGCCAGCAGCCTCTCCCGCAGGGAGAAAGAGACCCAGTACTTC. This chain connects TRBV11-3 to TRBJ2-5; either TRBD1 or TRBD2 may supply D (5 bases each). Germline V gene lookup returns CDR1 SGHNT and CDR2 YENEEA. The V end was cut by 5 bases, the J end by 3 bases, with 16 bases between. The CDR3 loop spans 15 amino acids.

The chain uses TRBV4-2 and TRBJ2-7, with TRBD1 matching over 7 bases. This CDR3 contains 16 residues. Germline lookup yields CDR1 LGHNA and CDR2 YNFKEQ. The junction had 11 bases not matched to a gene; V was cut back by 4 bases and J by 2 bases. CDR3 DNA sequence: TGTGCCAGCAGCCTTCGACAGGGTTCAGCCGCCTACGAGCAGTACTTC. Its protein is CASSLRQGSAAYEQYF.

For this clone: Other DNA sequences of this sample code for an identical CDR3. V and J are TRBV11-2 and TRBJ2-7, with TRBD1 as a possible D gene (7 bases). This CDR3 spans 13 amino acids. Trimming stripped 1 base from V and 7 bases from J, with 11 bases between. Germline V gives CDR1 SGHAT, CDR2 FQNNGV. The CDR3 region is CASSLGQGGEQYF. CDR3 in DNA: TGTGCCAGCAGCTTAGGTCAGGGGGGTGAGCAGTACTTC.

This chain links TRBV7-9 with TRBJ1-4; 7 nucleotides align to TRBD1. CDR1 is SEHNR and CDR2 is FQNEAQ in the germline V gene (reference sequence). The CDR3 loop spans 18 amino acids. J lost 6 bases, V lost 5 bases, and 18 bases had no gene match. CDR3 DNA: TGTGCCAGCAGCAGAAGGGGGCGTCAGGCTCAGACGGATGAAAAACTGTTTTTT. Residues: CASSRRGRQAQTDEKLFF.

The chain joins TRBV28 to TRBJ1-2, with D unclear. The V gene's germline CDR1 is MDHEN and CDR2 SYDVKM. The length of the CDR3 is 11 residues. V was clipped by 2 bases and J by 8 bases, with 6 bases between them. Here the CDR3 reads CASSLQEGYTF. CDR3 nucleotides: TGTGCCAGCAGTTTACAAGAGGGCTACACCTTC.

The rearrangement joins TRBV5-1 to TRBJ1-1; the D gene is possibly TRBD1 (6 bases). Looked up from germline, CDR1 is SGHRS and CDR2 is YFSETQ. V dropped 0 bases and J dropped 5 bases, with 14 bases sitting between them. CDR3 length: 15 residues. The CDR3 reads CASSLDGGGMTEAFF. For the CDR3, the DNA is TGCGCCAGCAGCTTGGATGGGGGCGGTATGACTGAAGCTTTCTTT.

CDR3 in amino acids: CASRGIGDSYEQYF. In nucleotides, the CDR3 is TGTGCCAGTCGTGGTATTGGGGACTCCTACGAGCAGTACTTC. The J gene is TRBJ2-7, the V gene TRBV19; D ambiguous. Trimming left V 8 bases short and J 0 bases short, with 14 bases between. CDR1 LNHDA and CDR2 SQIVND come from the germline V gene (reference sequence). The CDR3 has 14 amino acids.